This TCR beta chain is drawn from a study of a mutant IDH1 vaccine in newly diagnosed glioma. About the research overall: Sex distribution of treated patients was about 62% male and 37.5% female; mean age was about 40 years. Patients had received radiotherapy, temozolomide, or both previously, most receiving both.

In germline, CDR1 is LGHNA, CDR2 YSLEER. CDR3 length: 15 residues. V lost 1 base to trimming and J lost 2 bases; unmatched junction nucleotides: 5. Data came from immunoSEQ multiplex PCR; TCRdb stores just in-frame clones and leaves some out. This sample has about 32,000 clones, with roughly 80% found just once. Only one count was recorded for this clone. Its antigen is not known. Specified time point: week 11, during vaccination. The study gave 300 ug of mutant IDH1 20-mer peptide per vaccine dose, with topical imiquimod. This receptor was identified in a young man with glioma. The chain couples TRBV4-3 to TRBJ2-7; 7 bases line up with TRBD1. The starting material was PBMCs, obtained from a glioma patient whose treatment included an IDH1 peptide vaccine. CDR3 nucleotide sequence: TGCGCCAGCAGCCAAGGTCAGGGGGAGCCCTACGAGCAGTACTTC. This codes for CASSQGQGEPYEQYF.